This TCR beta chain came from a study of T cell repertoires in cytomegalovirus infection. At the level of the study: Public signatures in TCR beta pointed to CMV infection and matching HLA type.

This clonotype showed up many times. As yet, its antigen is unknown. TCRdb called the reads again in MiXCR, with one record for every CDR3 protein. The top ten hold around 10% of the sample, which has about 130,000 distinct CDR3 sequences, less than 9.5% seen once. Study results and caveats: Public TCR beta family frequency separated CMV-and-HLA carriers, including in an independent cohort. Predominance within the ex vivo response was attributable to HLA-C-restricted CMV-specific TCR beta clonotypes.

Sequencing was carried out using PBMCs. This TCR was recovered from a human donor in good health (CMV status not recorded). Some clones in this sample may be carry-over from other donors' samples.

The CDR3 sequence: CASSQGADTGELFF. CDR3 nucleotide sequence: TGTGCCAGCAGTCAGGGGGCAGACACCGGGGAGCTGTTTTTT. The V gene is TRBV12-3 or TRBV12-4, the J gene TRBJ2-2; TRBD1 aligns across 8 bases. Losses at the gene ends were 5 bases for V and 3 bases for J; bases not matched to a gene: 2. This CDR3 contains 14 residues.